This entry describes one T cell receptor beta chain. Its cognate antigen is unknown. A CD45RA+ naive subset and a CD45RA-negative memory subset were split from CD4+ cells. V gave up 3 bases and J gave up 5 bases, with 17 bases separating them. Germline V gives CDR1 MNHNS, CDR2 SASEGT. The CDR3 has 15 residues. These data are taken from a study of shared clonotypes between healthy human individuals. Study-wide background: Researchers drew samples from a couple of women and three men aged 18 to 49. Overall study results and limits: When compared with the clonotypes that were shared by all four sorted-subset donors, the non-shared clonotypes turned out to have lower generation probabilities.

Over several immunoSEQ plates, each subset's genomic DNA was distributed in even portions. Profiling relied on immunoSEQ multiplex PCR, and the TCRdb table lists in-frame clones only, not all of them. The repertoire holds approximately 1.5 million clones, with approximately 98.5% as singletons. The chain is built from TRBV6-1 and TRBJ2-7; no reliable D call. The specimen sequenced was naive CD4+ T cells sorted from blood. Subset defined: CD45RA+ positively selected. This clonotype was sampled from a man aged 25-45 years in good health. The CDR3 here is CASSEATAFRHEQYF. The CDR3 DNA follows: TGTGCCAGCAGTGAGGCGACGGCGTTCCGCCACGAGCAGTACTTC.